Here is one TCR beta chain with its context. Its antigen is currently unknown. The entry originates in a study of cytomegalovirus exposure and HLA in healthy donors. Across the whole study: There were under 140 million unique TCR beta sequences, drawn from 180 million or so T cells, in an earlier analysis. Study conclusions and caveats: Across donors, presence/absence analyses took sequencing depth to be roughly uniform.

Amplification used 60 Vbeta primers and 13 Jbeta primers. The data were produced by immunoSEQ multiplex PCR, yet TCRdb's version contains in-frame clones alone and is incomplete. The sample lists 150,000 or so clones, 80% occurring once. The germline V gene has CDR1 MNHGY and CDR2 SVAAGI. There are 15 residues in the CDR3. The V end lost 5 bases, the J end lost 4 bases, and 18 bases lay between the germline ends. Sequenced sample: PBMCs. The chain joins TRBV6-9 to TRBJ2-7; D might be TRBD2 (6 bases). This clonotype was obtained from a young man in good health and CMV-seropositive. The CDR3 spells CASSGVPGLPYEQYF. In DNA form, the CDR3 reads TGTGCCAGCAGTGGAGTACCGGGACTTCCATACGAGCAGTACTTC.